This TCR beta chain was observed in a study of identical twins' blood T cells. Likely shared infections and vaccines: all three twin pairs were reared together. Germline lookup yields CDR1 MNHEY and CDR2 SVGAGI. The CDR3 loop spans 11 amino acids. Trimming cost V 10 bases and J 10 bases, with 15 bases left between them. This clonotype was seen only a few times. Using its own MiXCR run on the 5' RACE reads, TCRdb lists one record per CDR3 protein. The table has 400,000 or so distinct CDR3 sequences, roughly 31% seen once; the top ten hold approximately 6.6%. The V and J genes are TRBV6-5 and TRBJ2-3; possibly TRBD1 for D (6 bases). The TCR sequence derives from a woman aged 18-55 years in good health. Material for sequencing was PBMCs. CDR3 sequence (DNA): TGTGCCACCCACTCAGGGGTTGCGCAGTATTTT. Residues: CATHSGVAQYF.